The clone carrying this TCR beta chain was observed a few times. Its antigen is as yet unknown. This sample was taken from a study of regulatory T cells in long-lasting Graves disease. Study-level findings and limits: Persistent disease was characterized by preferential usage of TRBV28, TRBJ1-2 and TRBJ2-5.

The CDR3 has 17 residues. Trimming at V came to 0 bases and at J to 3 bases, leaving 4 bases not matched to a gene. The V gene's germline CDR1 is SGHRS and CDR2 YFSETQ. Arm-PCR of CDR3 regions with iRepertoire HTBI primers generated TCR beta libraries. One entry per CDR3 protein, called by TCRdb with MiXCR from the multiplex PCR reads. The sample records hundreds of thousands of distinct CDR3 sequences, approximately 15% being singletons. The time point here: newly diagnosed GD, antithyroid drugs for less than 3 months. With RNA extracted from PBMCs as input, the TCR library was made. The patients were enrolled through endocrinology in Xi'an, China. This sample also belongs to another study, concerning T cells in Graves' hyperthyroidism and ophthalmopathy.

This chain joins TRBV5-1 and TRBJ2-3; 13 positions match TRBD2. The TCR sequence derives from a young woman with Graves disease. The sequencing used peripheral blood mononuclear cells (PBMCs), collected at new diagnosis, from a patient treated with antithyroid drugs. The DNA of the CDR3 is TGCGCCAGCAGCTTGGCCGGGACTAGCGGGACGACAGATACGCAGTATTTT. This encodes CASSLAGTSGTTDTQYF.